Detailed here is one T cell receptor beta chain. The antigen is unknown. In replicate PCRs of sorted subsets, about 190 ng DNA, roughly 27,000 T cell genomes, was used. TCRdb's table, derived via immunoSEQ multiplex PCR, lists solely in-frame clones and lacks some. The table records under 2,500,000 clones, around 95% of them present only once. The sample is drawn from a study of shared clonotypes between healthy human individuals. The CDR3 spans 14 residues. V trimming: 4 bases; J trimming: 4 bases; junction bases outside the gene matches: 2. Germline V lookup: CDR1 ENHRY, CDR2 SYGVKD. Findings of the study overall: Rarefaction indicated that sorted-subset sequencing remained incomplete although depth was large.

The clonotype was recovered from a young man in good health. The specimen sequenced was naive CD4+ T cells sorted from blood. Described subset: CD45RA+ positively selected. The V gene is TRBV10-3, the J gene TRBJ1-2; 11 bases agree with TRBD1. The CDR3 sequence is CAISGTGGFYGYTF. CDR3 nucleotide sequence: TGTGCCATCAGTGGGACAGGGGGCTTCTATGGCTACACCTTC.